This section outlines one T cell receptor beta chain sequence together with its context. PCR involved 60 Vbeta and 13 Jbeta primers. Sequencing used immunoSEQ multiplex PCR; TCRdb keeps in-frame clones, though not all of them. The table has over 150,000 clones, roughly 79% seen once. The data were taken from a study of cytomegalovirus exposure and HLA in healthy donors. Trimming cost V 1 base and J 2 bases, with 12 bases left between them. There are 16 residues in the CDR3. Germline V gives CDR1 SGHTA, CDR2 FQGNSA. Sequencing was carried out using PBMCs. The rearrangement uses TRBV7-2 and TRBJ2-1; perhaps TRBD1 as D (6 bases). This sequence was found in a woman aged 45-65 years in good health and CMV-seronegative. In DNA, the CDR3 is TGTGCCAGCAGCTTAGAAGTCGGGACACCCTACAATGAGCAGTTCTTC. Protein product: CASSLEVGTPYNEQFF.